This TCR beta chain was profiled in a study of T cell repertoires in ileal Crohn's disease. General study findings and limits: Active smokers at surgery had more clonal expansions than non-smokers.

In this sample, this clone turned up a few times. What it binds is unknown. The time point was: neoterminal ileum biopsy at postoperative endoscopy, about 6 months after surgery. Generated by immunoSEQ multiplex PCR, the TCRdb table keeps only in-frame clones and is missing some. The data show some 10,000 clones, approximately 80% seen once. Trimming at V came to 6 bases and at J to 3 bases, leaving 12 bases not matched to a gene. This CDR3 has 17 residues. Germline CDR1 and CDR2: MNHEY and SMNVEV (reference sequence). Sequenced input: ileal tissue. The chain combines TRBV27 with TRBJ2-1, with TRBD2 identical over 9 bases. This receptor was identified in an adult with Crohn's disease. The CDR3 region is CASSSFGRGGFYNEQFF. The CDR3, as DNA: TGTGCCAGCAGCTCATTCGGGCGGGGGGGGTTCTACAATGAGCAGTTCTTC.